The 25 T cell receptor beta chains below come from one sample, sequenced in a study of OX40 agonist ivuxolimab in advanced cancers. Data came from immunoSEQ multiplex PCR; TCRdb stores just in-frame clones and leaves some out. The repertoire holds roughly 56,000 clones, with approximately 86% as singletons. Sample: CD4+ or CD8+ T cells sorted from blood, taken in a trial of the OX40 agonist ivuxolimab. Receptors originate from an adult with an advanced solid tumor such as melanoma, head and neck, liver or kidney cancer.

This clone has a handful of counts. The chain recombines TRBV7-8 with TRBJ2-3; perhaps TRBD2 as D (5 bases). The germline gives CDR1 SGHVS, CDR2 FQNEAQ. The CDR3 spans 14 residues. V was clipped by 3 bases and J by 1 base, with 8 bases between them. CDR3 nucleotides: TGTGCCAGCAGCTTCCGAGGGCGCACAGATACGCAGTATTTT. It codes for CASSFRGRTDTQYF.

This rearrangement joins TRBV7-2 to TRBJ1-1, with D possibly matching TRBD1 (5 bases). The CDR3 extends over 14 amino acids. Trimming shortened V by 4 bases and J by 1 base, and 10 bases separated the two germline ends. Germline lookup yields CDR1 SGHTA and CDR2 FQGNSA. CDR3 amino acids: CASSSHQGNTEAFF. The CDR3 DNA reads TGTGCCAGCAGCTCCCACCAGGGGAACACTGAAGCTTTCTTT.

The CDR3 loop reads CASSDRDYGYTF. CDR3 DNA: TGTGCCAGCAGTGACCGGGACTATGGCTACACCTTC. The chain has TRBV2 and TRBJ1-2; D gene uncertain. V lost 3 bases and J lost 3, with 5 bases in between. Germline V lookup: CDR1 SNHLY, CDR2 FYNNEI. The CDR3 consists of 12 residues.

The chain has TRBV10-2 and TRBJ1-5, with D unclear. The CDR3 has 12 amino acids. Germline values: CDR1 WSHSY, CDR2 SAAADI. Between the trimmed V and J ends, which lost 3 bases and 9 bases, there was a span of 9 bases. CDR3 sequence (DNA): TGCGCCAGCAGTGATATTCGGAGGCCCCAGCATTTT. Translating gives CASSDIRRPQHF.

The chain uses TRBV27 and TRBJ2-4, with TRBD2 matching over 12 bases. J gave up 9 bases and V 5 bases, and 11 bases lay outside the gene matches. Per the germline V gene, CDR1 is MNHEY and CDR2 is SMNVEV (reference sequence). This CDR3 region has 16 residues. Here the CDR3 reads CASSPGTSGYVAIQYF. CDR3 sequence (DNA): TGTGCCAGCAGTCCTGGGACTAGCGGGTACGTGGCCATTCAGTACTTC.

In this sample, this clone turned up once. The CDR3 spells CASRTGTNSGELFF. In DNA, the CDR3 is TGTGCCAGCAGGACCGGGACTAACTCCGGGGAGCTGTTTTTT. The gene calls are TRBV9 and TRBJ2-2; 7 nucleotides align to TRBD2. The CDR3 has 14 residues. In germline, CDR1 is SGDLS, CDR2 YYNGEE. V dropped 5 bases and J dropped 6; count of bases not matched to a gene: 7.

The V gene is TRBV21-1, the J gene TRBJ2-3. TRBV21-1 represents a pseudogene. This CDR3 is 16 amino acids long. The CDR3: CASSTKRDEEADTQYF. The CDR3 DNA reads as TGTGCCAGCAGCACAAAAAGGGACGAGGAAGCGGATACGCAGTATTTT.

The rearrangement links TRBV5-6 to TRBJ1-5; 7 nucleotides line up with TRBD1. Germline V CDR1 and CDR2: SGHDT, YYEEEE. There are 13 residues in the CDR3. After removal of 3 bases from V and 7 bases from J, the junction contained 4 bases not matched to a gene. The CDR3 region has the DNA TGTGCCAGCAGCTCCGGGACAGTACAGCCCCAGCATTTT. Translation: CASSSGTVQPQHF.

The V call is TRBV5-1, the J call TRBJ2-5, with 11 bases matching TRBD2. Germline V gives CDR1 SGHRS, CDR2 YFSETQ. CDR3 length equals 15 residues. Trimming took 4 bases from V and 3 from J; bases not matched to a gene: 5. The CDR3 sequence is CASSAQTSGEETQYF. DNA for the CDR3: TGCGCCAGCAGCGCCCAGACTAGCGGGGAAGAGACCCAGTACTTC. Full variable domain (remainder filled in from reference TRBV5-1 and TRBJ2-5): KAGVTQTPRYLIKTRGQQVTLSCSPISGHRSVSWYQQTPGQGLQFLFEYFSETQRNKGNFPGRFSGRQFSNSRSEMNVSTLELGDSALYLCASSAQTSGEETQYFGPGTRLLVL.

V is TRBV4-1 and J is TRBJ1-5; tentative D call: TRBD1 (6 bases). Germline V gene lookup returns CDR1 MGHRA and CDR2 YSYEKL. The length of the CDR3 is 19 residues. V lost 2 bases and J 4 bases, leaving 24 bases between the germline ends. CDR3 in DNA: TGCGCCAGCAGCCAAACGATAACACGGGACAAGGCCGTGAATCAGCCCCAGCATTTT. Amino acids: CASSQTITRDKAVNQPQHF.

V is TRBV4-2 and J is TRBJ1-1; the D is unclear. Germline CDR1 is LGHNA and CDR2 is YNFKEQ. CDR3 size: 14 residues. V lost 1 base and J lost 0, with 6 bases in between. CDR3 sequence reads: CASSQGGLNTEAFF. CDR3 nucleotide sequence: TGTGCCAGCAGCCAAGGAGGCCTGAACACTGAAGCTTTCTTT.

The V gene is TRBV28, the J gene TRBJ2-2; no definite D call. Per the germline V gene, CDR1 is MDHEN and CDR2 is SYDVKM. Trimming took off 6 bases at V and 4 bases at J, with 15 bases between the two ends. The CDR3 is 15 amino acids. CDR3: CASSPKERPTGELFF. CDR3 coding DNA: TGTGCCAGCAGCCCCAAGGAGCGTCCCACCGGGGAGCTGTTTTTT.

V usage is TRBV4-1 and J usage is TRBJ1-2; 7 bases line up with TRBD1. CDR1 is MGHRA, CDR2 YSYEKL, per germline. There are 15 residues in the CDR3. The junction had 7 bases not matched to a gene; V was cut back by 5 bases and J by 1 base. The CDR3 nucleotides read TGCGCCAGCAGCACCCGACAGGGAGGTAACTATGGCTACACCTTC. This codes for CASSTRQGGNYGYTF.

The chain uses TRBV9 and TRBJ1-3; D gene unclear. This CDR3 is built from 13 residues. V was trimmed by 4 bases and J by 0 bases, leaving 5 bases between them. CDR1 and CDR2 from the germline V gene are SGDLS and YYNGEE. The CDR3 DNA is TGTGCCAGCAGCCTTTTCTCTGGAAACACCATATATTTT. Translation gives CASSLFSGNTIYF.

The chain uses TRBV2 and TRBJ1-6; TRBD1 aligns across 8 bases. From germline, CDR1 is SNHLY and CDR2 FYNNEI. V lost 4 bases, J lost 0 bases, and 8 bases stayed unmatched. This CDR3 spans 18 amino acids. CDR3 bases: TGTGCCAGCAGTGTTATCAGGGGGCGAATCTCCTATAATTCACCCCTCCACTTT. Its protein product is CASSVIRGRISYNSPLHF.

This chain connects TRBV7-6 to TRBJ1-5, with no clear D. Germline assignment: CDR1 SGHVS and CDR2 FNYEAQ. Deletions cut 0 bases from V and 6 bases from J, with 9 bases between. This CDR3 has 14 residues. The CDR3 DNA reads as TGTGCCAGCAGCTTAGCGCCGCAGGCTCAGCCCCAGCATTTT. Its protein is CASSLAPQAQPQHF.

This CDR3 reads CASSYQGPTYRGTQYF. Here the CDR3 DNA reads TGTGCCAGCAGTTACCAGGGGCCCACATATCGCGGTACGCAGTATTTT. V and J are TRBV6-5 and TRBJ2-3, with D perhaps matching TRBD1 (6 bases). The CDR3 length is 16 residues. From germline, CDR1 is MNHEY and CDR2 SVGAGI. The germline V and J ends were trimmed by 2 bases and 8 bases, with 20 bases remaining between them.

This clone was seen only a few times. J is TRBJ2-1 and V is TRBV2; the match to TRBD2 covers 11 bases. The CDR3 spans 15 residues. Germline V gene lookup returns CDR1 SNHLY and CDR2 FYNNEI. The junction had 10 bases not matched to a gene; V was cut back by 6 bases and J by 9 bases. The CDR3 DNA sequence: TGTGCCAGCAGCCCAACTAGCGGGAGTAGCGGTGAGCAGTTCTTC. Amino acid sequence: CASSPTSGSSGEQFF.

The V gene is TRBV19, the J gene TRBJ2-7, with D hard to call. Deletions cut 3 bases from V and 7 bases from J, with 19 bases between. Germline V lookup: CDR1 LNHDA, CDR2 SQIVND (reference sequence). The CDR3 covers 15 residues. The CDR3 spells CASSMADPLRREQYF. The DNA of the CDR3 is TGTGCCAGTAGTATGGCGGACCCTCTAAGGCGGGAGCAGTACTTC.

The chain links TRBV15 to TRBJ2-1; D unclear. Trimming left V 7 bases short and J 7 bases short, with 11 bases between. The CDR3 consists of 12 residues. Germline V CDR1 and CDR2: LNHNV, YYDKDF (reference sequence). The CDR3: CATNPGSNEQFF. Written as DNA, the CDR3 is TGTGCCACCAACCCTGGGTCGAATGAGCAGTTCTTC.

The chain links TRBV11-2 to TRBJ1-2; D gene unclear. V was pared by 0 bases and J by 8 bases, with 16 bases between. The CDR3 has 15 amino acids. Germline V gene lookup returns CDR1 SGHAT and CDR2 FQNNGV. The CDR3 DNA sequence: TGTGCCAGCAGCTTAGATCACTGGGCAGTTGGGGGCTACACCTTC. Protein sequence: CASSLDHWAVGGYTF.

V usage is TRBV15 and J usage is TRBJ2-1; 10 nucleotides line up with TRBD1. The CDR3 consists of 16 residues. The germline V gene has CDR1 LNHNV and CDR2 YYDKDF (reference sequence). V lost 5 bases, J lost 7 bases, and 11 bases stayed unmatched. The CDR3 DNA sequence: TGTGCCACCAGCTCTATTCGGGACAGGGGTTCTAATGAGCAGTTCTTC. It translates to CATSSIRDRGSNEQFF.

The chain uses TRBV27 and TRBJ2-3, with 9 bases matching TRBD2. Trimming cost V 2 bases and J 4 bases; bases outside gene matches: 7. Germline V gene lookup returns CDR1 MNHEY and CDR2 SMNVEV (reference sequence). The CDR3 is 16 residues long. Here the CDR3 reads CASSLGLAGRADTQYF. For the CDR3, the DNA is TGTGCCAGCAGTTTAGGGCTAGCGGGGCGGGCAGATACGCAGTATTTT.

The V gene is TRBV6-7, the J gene TRBJ2-4; D is possibly TRBD1 or TRBD2 (5 bases each). TRBV6-7 is annotated as an ORF whose role is uncertain. Between the trimmed V and J ends, which lost 2 bases and 3 bases, there was a span of 8 bases. This CDR3 is built from 14 residues. The CDR3, as DNA: TGTGCCAGCAGTTACAGGGACGTCAAAAACATTCAGTACTTC. Protein product: CASSYRDVKNIQYF.

The table lists this clone with a few counts. V and J are TRBV6-1 and TRBJ2-4; D is unclear. Trimming stripped 0 bases from V and 3 bases from J, with 9 bases between. Germline V gene lookup returns CDR1 MNHNS and CDR2 SASEGT. The CDR3 runs to 15 residues. CDR3: CASSEAFVRKNIQYF. For the CDR3, the DNA is TGTGCCAGCAGTGAAGCTTTCGTACGCAAAAACATTCAGTACTTC.